This T cell receptor (beta chain) was found in a study of cytomegalovirus exposure and HLA in healthy donors. CDR1 is SGHTA, CDR2 FQGNSA, per germline. V dropped 1 base and J dropped 7 bases, with 7 bases sitting between them. The CDR3 covers 12 residues. The PCR employed 60 Vbeta primers together with 13 Jbeta primers. Sequencing was performed with immunoSEQ multiplex PCR; in TCRdb, only in-frame clones are kept and a portion is missing. Of 150,000 to 200,000 clones in the sample, around 68% were seen once. Donors sampled were nominally healthy, though unrecorded immune exposures were likely. V gene TRBV7-2 combines with J gene TRBJ1-1; D not certain. The specimen was PBMCs. The sequence derives from a man aged 40-49 years in good health and CMV-seronegative. In nucleotides, the CDR3 is TGTGCCAGCAGCTTAGGGGCCCGTGAAGCTTTCTTT. Translated: CASSLGAREAFF.